This TCR beta chain was sequenced in a study of shared clonotypes between healthy human individuals. The germline V gene encodes CDR1 MNHEY and CDR2 SMNVEV (reference sequence). The CDR3 has 12 amino acids. The V and J ends lost 2 bases and 6 bases respectively, with 8 bases between them. Naive-designated CD8 cells lacked CD45RO, were positively enriched for CCR7, and omitted terminally differentiated effector memory CD45RA+ cells. Study conclusions and caveats: Naive subsets generally exceeded memory subsets in estimated richness.

The assay was immunoSEQ multiplex PCR, and TCRdb's table has in-frame clones only and misses some. This sample yields approximately 600,000 clones, of which approximately 96% are seen a single time; approximately 0.12% belongs to the top ten. As for this clone: Antigen specificity is unknown.

The origin of this receptor is a woman in her twenties or thirties in good health. V gene TRBV27 combines with J gene TRBJ2-7; tentatively, D is TRBD2 (5 bases). Source material: naive CD8+ T cells sorted from blood. The CDR3 protein is CASSLRGSEQYF. CDR3 nucleotide sequence: TGTGCCAGCAGTTTAAGAGGGAGCGAGCAGTACTTC.